The 18 T cell receptor beta chains listed next were all sequenced from one sample in a study of CD8 T cells in ankylosing spondylitis. TCRdb re-analysed the 5' RACE reads in MiXCR, keeping a single row per CDR3 protein. The sample shows 300,000 to 400,000 distinct CDR3 sequences, roughly 20% of them seen only once. Sequencing was performed on blood, either unsorted or a sorted T cell fraction (not recorded which). The source of these receptors is a male donor with ankylosing spondylitis or in good health (not recorded which).

This chain links TRBV12-3 or TRBV12-4 with TRBJ1-5; D may be TRBD1 (6 bases). The germline V and J ends were trimmed by 3 bases and 6 bases, with 15 bases remaining between them. This CDR3 region has 15 residues. The chain's CDR3 is CASSLAGASGQPQHF. CDR3 DNA sequence: TGTGCCAGCAGTTTGGCAGGGGCGTCAGGTCAGCCCCAGCATTTT.

The CDR3 loop reads CASSFSTSGEYNEQFF. CDR3 nucleotides: TGTGCCAGCAGTTTCTCGACTAGCGGGGAGTACAATGAGCAGTTCTTC. V and J are TRBV6-5 and TRBJ2-1; 11 nucleotides line up with TRBD2. The CDR3 loop spans 16 amino acids. The V and J ends lost 4 bases and 4 bases, in that order; junction bases with no gene match: 6. Per the germline V gene, CDR1 is MNHEY and CDR2 is SVGAGI.

This clonotype has a handful of counts. This chain connects TRBV4-1 to TRBJ1-5; D gene uncertain. Germline CDR1 MGHRA, CDR2 YSYEKL. The germline V and J ends were trimmed by 3 bases and 2 bases, with 11 bases remaining between them. This CDR3 region has 15 residues. The CDR3 DNA reads TGCGCCAGCAGCCACGCCGGGCTGGGCAATCAGCCCCAGCATTTT. The encoded protein is CASSHAGLGNQPQHF.

The chain combines TRBV20-1 with TRBJ2-2, with 12 nucleotides matching TRBD2. The CDR3 consists of 17 residues. The V and J ends lost 2 bases and 5 bases, in that order; junction bases with no gene match: 9. From germline, CDR1 is DFQATT and CDR2 SNEGSKA (reference sequence). The CDR3, as DNA: TGCAGTGCTAGACTACCCCTAGCGGGGGGGCCTACCGGGGAGCTGTTTTTT. Its protein is CSARLPLAGGPTGELFF.

A few counts support this clonotype. The gene calls are TRBV4-1 and TRBJ1-1; a weak D match, TRBD1 (6 bases). The germline V gene encodes CDR1 MGHRA and CDR2 YSYEKL. The CDR3 runs 16 residues. V was shortened by 1 base and J by 0 bases, with 12 bases between the two germline ends. The CDR3 bases are TGCGCCAGCAGCCAAGGACAGGCACCCATGAACACTGAAGCTTTCTTT. Translating gives CASSQGQAPMNTEAFF.

The chain links TRBV30 to TRBJ2-7; 7 nucleotides line up with TRBD1. This CDR3 region has 12 residues. Germline V gives CDR1 GTSNPN, CDR2 SVGIG (reference sequence). The CDR3 is CAGTAGPYEQYF. DNA for the CDR3: TGTGCAGGGACAGCTGGCCCCTACGAGCAGTACTTC.

This clonotype occurred a few times. The rearrangement uses TRBV20-1 and TRBJ1-1, with no clear D. The length of the CDR3 is 15 residues. Germline V gives CDR1 DFQATT, CDR2 SNEGSKA (reference sequence). Trimming stripped 0 bases from V and 0 bases from J, with 11 bases between. The CDR3 spells CSARERVNMNTEAFF. The CDR3 nucleotides are TGCAGTGCTAGAGAAAGGGTAAACATGAACACTGAAGCTTTCTTT.

This clonotype was seen a few times. The chain joins TRBV6-1 to TRBJ1-6; weak D call: TRBD1 (6 bases). The CDR3 runs 11 residues. V was pared by 6 bases and J by 10 bases, with 7 bases between. The germline V gene encodes CDR1 MNHNS and CDR2 SASEGT. The CDR3 DNA sequence: TGTGCCAGCAGCGGACAGTCACCCCTCCACTTT. Translating it yields CASSGQSPLHF.

This chain links TRBV5-6 with TRBJ1-1, with a weak D call TRBD1 (5 bases). This CDR3 comprises 14 residues. Trimming cost V 1 base and J 6 bases, with 13 bases left between them. Per germline, CDR1 SGHDT and CDR2 YYEEEE. In nucleotides, the CDR3 is TGTGCCAGCAGCTTGCAGGGAAGGACCCCTGAAGCTTTCTTT. It codes for CASSLQGRTPEAFF.

The chain couples TRBV28 to TRBJ1-5; D is ambiguous. CDR3 size: 15 residues. The V end lost 6 bases, the J end lost 0 bases, and 12 bases lay between the germline ends. Germline CDR1 MDHEN, CDR2 SYDVKM. The CDR3 sequence is CASSQGLFSNQPQHF. The CDR3 DNA reads as TGTGCCAGCAGCCAAGGACTGTTTAGCAATCAGCCCCAGCATTTT. The entire variable domain, with the rest obtained from reference TRBV28 and TRBJ1-5, is as follows: DVKVTQSSRYLVKRTGEKVFLECVQDMDHENMFWYRQDPGLGLRLIYFSYDVKMKEKGDIPEGYSVSREKKERFSLILESASTNQTSMYLCASSQGLFSNQPQHFGDGTRLSIL.

The V and J genes are TRBV5-5 and TRBJ2-1, with TRBD2 as a possible D gene (6 bases). This CDR3 comprises 16 residues. Between the trimmed V and J ends, which lost 2 bases and 5 bases, there was a span of 17 bases. Germline V lookup: CDR1 SGHKS, CDR2 YYEKEE (reference sequence). CDR3 nucleotide sequence: TGTGCCAGCAGCTTCGACCTGGCGGGGATAAACAATGAGCAGTTCTTC. This translates into CASSFDLAGINNEQFF.

This clonotype turned up a few times. The chain employs TRBV5-6 and TRBJ2-7, with D possibly being TRBD1 or TRBD2 (5 bases each). V dropped 5 bases and J dropped 6 bases, with 21 bases sitting between them. The CDR3 length is 15 residues. Germline CDR1 is SGHDT and CDR2 is YYEEEE. The CDR3 here is CASRLIRDPEREQYF. The CDR3, as DNA: TGTGCCAGCAGATTAATCCGGGACCCGGAGCGCGAGCAGTACTTC.

This rearrangement joins TRBV20-1 to TRBJ2-5; maybe TRBD1 (6 bases). The CDR3 is made up of 14 amino acids. The germline gives CDR1 DFQATT, CDR2 SNEGSKA (reference sequence). Trimming removed 3 bases from V and 4 bases from J, with 15 bases in between. CDR3 nucleotides: TGCAGTGCTAGGAGTCAGGGGTTTCGAGAGACCCAGTACTTC. It codes for CSARSQGFRETQYF.

The V and J genes are TRBV7-9 and TRBJ2-2; a possible D gene is TRBD1 (5 bases). The CDR3 loop spans 16 amino acids. The V end was cut by 7 bases, the J end by 1 base, with 16 bases between. CDR1 is SEHNR and CDR2 is FQNEAQ in the germline V gene (reference sequence). The DNA of the CDR3 is TGTGCCAGCATCCACTCCTCAGGGATGAACACCGGGGAGCTGTTTTTT. It is translated as CASIHSSGMNTGELFF.

This chain joins TRBV7-7 and TRBJ2-1, with 12 bases lining up with TRBD2. The germline V gene has CDR1 SSHAT and CDR2 FNYEAQ (reference sequence). Germline trimming cut 6 bases from V and 9 bases from J; bases unmatched to any gene: 9. CDR3 size: 15 residues. The CDR3 nucleotides are TGTGCCAGCAGTTACTCTAGCGGGGGGGCGGGTGAGCAGTTCTTC. Translated: CASSYSSGGAGEQFF.

In its sample, this clonotype was seen many times. The chain employs TRBV7-8 and TRBJ1-1; the D gene is possibly TRBD1 (6 bases). With 5 bases removed from V and 0 bases from J, the gap between germline ends came to 16 bases. In germline, CDR1 is SGHVS, CDR2 FQNEAQ. The length of the CDR3 is 16 residues. CDR3 amino acids: CASSPEGVQVNTEAFF. The CDR3 nucleotides read TGTGCCAGCAGCCCCGAGGGGGTACAAGTGAACACTGAAGCTTTCTTT. Variable domain in full (rest from reference TRBV7-8 and TRBJ1-1): GAGVSQSPRYKVAKRGQDVALRCDPISGHVSLFWYQQALGQGPEFLTYFQNEAQLDKSGLPSDRFFAERPEGSVSTLKIQRTQQEDSAVYLCASSPEGVQVNTEAFFGQGTRLTVV.

The CDR3 here is CASSHRQGFIYEQYF. Written as DNA, the CDR3 is TGTGCCAGCAGCCACCGACAGGGTTTTATCTACGAGCAGTACTTC. This chain connects TRBV3-1 to TRBJ2-7, with 7 bases aligning to TRBD1. Germline V lookup: CDR1 LGHDT, CDR2 YNNKEL (reference sequence). Trimming at V came to 3 bases and at J to 3 bases, leaving 8 bases not matched to a gene. The CDR3 is 15 amino acids.

The rearrangement uses TRBV2 and TRBJ2-1, with 9 bases lining up with TRBD2. Per the germline V gene, CDR1 is SNHLY and CDR2 is FYNNEI. This CDR3 comprises 17 residues. With V trimmed by 4 bases and J by 2 bases, 9 bases remained unmatched. Written as DNA, the CDR3 is TGTGCCAGCAGTGTTCCTGGCGGGGGGGGAACCTACAATGAGCAGTTCTTC. It specifies CASSVPGGGGTYNEQFF.